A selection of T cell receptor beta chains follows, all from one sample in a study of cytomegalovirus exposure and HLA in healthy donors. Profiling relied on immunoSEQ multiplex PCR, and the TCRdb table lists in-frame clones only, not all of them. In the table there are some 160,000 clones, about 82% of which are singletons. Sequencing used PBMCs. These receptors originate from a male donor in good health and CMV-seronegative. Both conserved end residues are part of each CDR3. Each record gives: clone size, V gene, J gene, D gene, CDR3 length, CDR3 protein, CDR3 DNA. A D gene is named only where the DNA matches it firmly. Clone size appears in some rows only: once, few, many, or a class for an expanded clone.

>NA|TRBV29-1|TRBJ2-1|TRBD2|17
CSSGGGLAGPPGNEQFF
TGCAGCAGCGGGGGGGGACTAGCGGGGCCACCGGGTAATGAGCAGTTCTTC
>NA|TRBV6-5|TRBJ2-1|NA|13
CASSTGPYNEQFF
TGTGCCAGCTCGACAGGTCCCTACAATGAGCAGTTCTTC
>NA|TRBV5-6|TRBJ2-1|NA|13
CASSLEGVNEQFF
TGTGCCAGCAGCTTGGAAGGGGTTAATGAGCAGTTCTTC
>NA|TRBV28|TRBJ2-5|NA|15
CASSPTRGKKETQYF
TGTGCCAGCAGCCCTACCAGGGGAAAAAAAGAGACCCAGTACTTC
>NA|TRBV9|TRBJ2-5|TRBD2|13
CASSVGGGETQYF
TGTGCCAGCAGCGTAGGCGGGGGAGAGACCCAGTACTTC
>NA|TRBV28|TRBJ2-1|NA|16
CASSFEGGQLYNEQFF
TGTGCCAGCAGTTTCGAGGGTGGGCAGCTGTACAATGAGCAGTTCTTC
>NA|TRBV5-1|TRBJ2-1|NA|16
CASRLQVSSSYNEQFF
TGCGCCAGCAGATTACAGGTTTCAAGCTCCTACAATGAGCAGTTCTTC
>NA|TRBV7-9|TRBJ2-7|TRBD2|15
CASSLWVAGDYEQYF
TGTGCCAGCAGCTTATGGGTAGCGGGAGACTACGAGCAGTACTTC
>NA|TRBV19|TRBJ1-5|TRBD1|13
CASSLRGLQPQHF
TGTGCCAGTAGTTTAAGGGGGCTTCAGCCCCAGCATTTT
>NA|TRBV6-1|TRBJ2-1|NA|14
CASTELGSYNEQFF
TGTGCCAGCACCGAACTAGGCTCCTACAATGAGCAGTTCTTC
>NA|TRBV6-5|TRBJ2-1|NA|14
CASSYSTANNEQFF
TGTGCCAGCAGTTACTCGACAGCGAACAATGAGCAGTTCTTC
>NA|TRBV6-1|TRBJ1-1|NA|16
CASSEHRTAMNTEAFF
TGTGCCAGCAGTGAGCATAGGACAGCTATGAACACTGAAGCTTTCTTT
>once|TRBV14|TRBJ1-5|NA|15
CASSHGRGSNQPQHF
TGTGCCAGCAGCCATGGCAGGGGTAGCAATCAGCCCCAGCATTTT
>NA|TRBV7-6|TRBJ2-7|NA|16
CASSLDGLQLSYEQYF
TGTGCCAGCAGCTTAGATGGACTCCAACTGTCCTACGAGCAGTACTTC
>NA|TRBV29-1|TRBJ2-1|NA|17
CSVEDRKATRRYNEQFF
TGCAGCGTTGAAGATCGGAAGGCTACGCGCAGGTACAATGAGCAGTTCTTC
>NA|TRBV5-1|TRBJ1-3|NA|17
CASSLGGGSGSGNTIYF
TGCGCCAGCAGCTTGGGCGGAGGGTCGGGCTCTGGAAACACCATATATTTT
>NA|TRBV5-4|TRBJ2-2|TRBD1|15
CASSSRGKDTGELFF
TGTGCCAGCAGCTCCAGGGGGAAGGACACCGGGGAGCTGTTTTTT
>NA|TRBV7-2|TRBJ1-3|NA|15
CASSSGGAGGNTIYF
TGTGCCAGCAGCTCCGGTGGGGCAGGAGGAAACACCATATATTTT
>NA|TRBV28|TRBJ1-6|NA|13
CASEDLGGSPLHF
TGTGCCAGCGAAGACTTGGGGGGTTCACCCCTCCACTTT
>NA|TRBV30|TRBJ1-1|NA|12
CAWIKKNTEAFF
TGTGCCTGGATTAAAAAGAACACTGAAGCTTTCTTT
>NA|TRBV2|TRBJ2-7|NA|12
CASRVQGGEQYF
TGTGCCAGCAGGGTACAGGGCGGCGAGCAGTACTTC
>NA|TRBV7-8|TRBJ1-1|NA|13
CASSIQQGAEAFF
TGTGCCAGCAGCATTCAACAGGGAGCTGAAGCTTTCTTT
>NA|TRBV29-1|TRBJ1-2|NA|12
CSGGEEIYGYTF
TGCAGCGGTGGGGAGGAAATCTATGGCTACACCTTC
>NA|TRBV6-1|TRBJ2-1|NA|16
CASREWGSSSYNEQFF
TGTGCCAGCAGAGAATGGGGCAGCAGCTCCTACAATGAGCAGTTCTTC
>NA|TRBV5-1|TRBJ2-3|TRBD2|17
CASSLRLAGVAGDTQYF
TGCGCCAGCAGCTTGCGACTAGCGGGGGTAGCAGGGGATACGCAGTATTTT
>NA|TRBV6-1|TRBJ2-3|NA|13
CASSLTGTDTQYF
TGTGCCAGCAGTCTCACAGGGACAGATACGCAGTATTTT
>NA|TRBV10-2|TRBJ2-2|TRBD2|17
CASREEGGGPITGELFF
TGCGCCAGCAGGGAGGAGGGCGGGGGGCCGATCACCGGGGAGCTGTTTTTT
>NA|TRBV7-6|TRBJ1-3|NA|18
CASSFSPIVFFSGNTIYF
TGTGCCAGCAGCTTTTCGCCCATAGTCTTCTTCTCTGGAAACACCATATATTTT
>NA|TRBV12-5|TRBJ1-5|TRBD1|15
CASGFGQQGAQPQHF
TGTGCTAGTGGTTTCGGCCAACAGGGGGCACAGCCCCAGCATTTT
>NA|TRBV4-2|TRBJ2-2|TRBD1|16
CASSRGDRGSTGELFF
TGTGCCAGCAGCCGTGGGGACAGGGGTTCGACCGGGGAGCTGTTTTTT
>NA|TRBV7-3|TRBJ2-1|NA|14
CASSFSSGNNEQFF
TGTGCCAGCAGCTTCAGTAGCGGAAACAATGAGCAGTTCTTC
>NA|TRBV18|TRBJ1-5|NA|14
CASSPPLVNQPQHF
TGTGCCAGCTCACCACCTTTAGTGAACCAGCCCCAGCATTTT
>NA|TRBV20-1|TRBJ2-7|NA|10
CSARDSEQYF
TGCAGTGCTAGAGACAGCGAGCAGTACTTC
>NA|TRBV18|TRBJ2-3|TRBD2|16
CASSPRASGRVDTQYF
TGTGCCAGCTCACCACGAGCTAGCGGGAGAGTAGATACGCAGTATTTT
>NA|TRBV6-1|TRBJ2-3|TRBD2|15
CASSSGTTGADTQYF
TGTGCCAGCAGTTCCGGGACTACCGGCGCAGATACGCAGTATTTT
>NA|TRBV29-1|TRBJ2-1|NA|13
CSSRLQGHNEQFF
TGCAGCTCCCGTCTTCAGGGCCACAATGAGCAGTTCTTC
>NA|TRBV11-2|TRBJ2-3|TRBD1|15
CASSLVGQGADTQYF
TGTGCCAGCAGCTTAGTTGGTCAGGGGGCAGATACGCAGTATTTT
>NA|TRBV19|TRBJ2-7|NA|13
CASSPQVFYEQYF
TGTGCCAGTAGTCCCCAGGTATTCTACGAGCAGTACTTC
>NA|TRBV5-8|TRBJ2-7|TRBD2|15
CASSLGLAGIYEQYF
TGTGCCAGCAGCTTGGGCCTAGCGGGGATCTACGAGCAGTACTTC
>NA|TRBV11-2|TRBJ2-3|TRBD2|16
CASSFELAGGTDTQYF
TGTGCCAGCAGCTTCGAACTAGCGGGGGGCACAGATACGCAGTATTTT
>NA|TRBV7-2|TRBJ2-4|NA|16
CASSSVIGGAKNIQYF
TGTGCCAGCAGCTCAGTAATCGGAGGAGCCAAAAACATTCAGTACTTC
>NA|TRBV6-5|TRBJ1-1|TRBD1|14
CASTYDRGNTEAFF
TGTGCCAGCACCTATGACAGGGGGAACACTGAAGCTTTCTTT
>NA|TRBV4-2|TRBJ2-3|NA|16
CASSQEQTGGPDTQYF
TGTGCCAGCAGCCAAGAGCAGACGGGGGGCCCAGATACGCAGTATTTT
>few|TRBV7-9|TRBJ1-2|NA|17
CSSSLTFDPRINYGYTF
TGTTCCAGCAGCTTAACATTCGATCCTAGGATTAACTATGGCTACACCTTC
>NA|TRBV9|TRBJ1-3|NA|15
CASSSGGAHGNTIYF
TGTGCCAGCAGCTCTGGCGGGGCTCATGGAAACACCATATATTTT
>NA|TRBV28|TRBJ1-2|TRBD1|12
CASSWTGAGYTF
TGTGCCAGCAGCTGGACAGGGGCTGGCTACACCTTC
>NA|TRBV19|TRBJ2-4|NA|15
CASSSRPGAKNIQYF
TGTGCCAGTAGTTCTCGCCCCGGGGCCAAAAACATTCAGTACTTC
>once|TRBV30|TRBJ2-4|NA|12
CAGNGGAGIQYF
TGTGCCGGAAACGGCGGAGCTGGCATTCAGTACTTC
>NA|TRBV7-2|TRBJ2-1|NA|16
CASSSLPLGDDNEQFF
TGTGCCAGCAGCTCCCTCCCGCTAGGGGATGACAATGAGCAGTTCTTC
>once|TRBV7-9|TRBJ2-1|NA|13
CASSESRGIEQFF
TGTGCCAGCAGCGAATCGCGGGGAATCGAGCAGTTCTTC
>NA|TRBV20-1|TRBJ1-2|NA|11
CSAAVGAGYTF
TGCAGTGCTGCAGTAGGGGCGGGCTACACCTTC
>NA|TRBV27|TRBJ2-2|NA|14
CASSSPPKSGELFF
TGTGCCAGCAGTTCCCCCCCTAAGTCGGGGGAGCTGTTTTTT
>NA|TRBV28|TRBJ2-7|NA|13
CASSSGTSYEQYF
TGTGCCAGCAGTTCCGGGACATCTTACGAGCAGTACTTC
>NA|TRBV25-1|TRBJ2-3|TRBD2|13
CASSEAGGPAQYF
TGTGCCAGCAGTGAGGCGGGGGGGCCGGCGCAGTATTTT